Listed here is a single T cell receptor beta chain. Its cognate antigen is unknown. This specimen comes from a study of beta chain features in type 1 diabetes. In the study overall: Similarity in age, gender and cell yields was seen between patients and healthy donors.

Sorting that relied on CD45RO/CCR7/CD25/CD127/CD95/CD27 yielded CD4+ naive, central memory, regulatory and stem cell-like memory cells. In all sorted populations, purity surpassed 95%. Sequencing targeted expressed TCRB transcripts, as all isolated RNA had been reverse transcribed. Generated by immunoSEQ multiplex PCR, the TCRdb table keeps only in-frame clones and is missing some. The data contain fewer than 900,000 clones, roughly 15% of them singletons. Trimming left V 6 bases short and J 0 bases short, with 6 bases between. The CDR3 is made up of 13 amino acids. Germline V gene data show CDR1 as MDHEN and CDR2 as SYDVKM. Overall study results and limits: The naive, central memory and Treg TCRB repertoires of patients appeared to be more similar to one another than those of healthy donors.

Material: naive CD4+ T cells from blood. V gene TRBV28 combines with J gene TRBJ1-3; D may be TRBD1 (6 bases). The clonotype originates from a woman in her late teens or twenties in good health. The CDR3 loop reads CASRTGSGNTIYF. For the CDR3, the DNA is TGTGCCAGCAGGACAGGCTCTGGAAACACCATATATTTT.